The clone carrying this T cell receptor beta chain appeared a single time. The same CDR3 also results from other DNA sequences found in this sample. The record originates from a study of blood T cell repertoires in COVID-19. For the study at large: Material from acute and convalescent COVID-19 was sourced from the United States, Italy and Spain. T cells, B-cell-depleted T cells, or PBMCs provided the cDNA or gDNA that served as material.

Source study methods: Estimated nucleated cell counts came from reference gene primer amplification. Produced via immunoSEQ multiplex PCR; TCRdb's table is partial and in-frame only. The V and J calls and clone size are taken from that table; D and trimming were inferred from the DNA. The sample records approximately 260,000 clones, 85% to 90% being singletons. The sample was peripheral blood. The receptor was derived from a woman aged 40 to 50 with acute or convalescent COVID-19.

Here the CDR3 DNA reads TGTGCCAGCTCACCACAGGGAGGGAACACTGAAGCTTTCTTT. Amino acid sequence: CASSPQGGNTEAFF. V and J are TRBV18 and TRBJ1-1, with no clear D. V was clipped by 1 base and J by 1 base, with 7 bases between them. The CDR3 extends over 14 amino acids. Germline V gene sequence: CDR1 KGHSH, CDR2 LQKENI.